The 15 T cell receptor beta chains listed next were all sequenced from one sample in a study of blood T cells in healthy people across ages. Through a sample-barcoded 5' primer and a J-beta primer mix, a second PCR was run for 7 to 11 cycles. One entry per CDR3 protein, called by TCRdb with MiXCR from the 5' RACE reads. The table has approximately 1,000,000 distinct CDR3 sequences, roughly two fifths seen once. Sequenced input: blood. All receptors come from a man younger than 35 in good health.

This clonotype was observed a few times. The V call is TRBV18, the J call TRBJ2-3; 7 nucleotides match TRBD1. Germline V CDR1 and CDR2: KGHSH, LQKENI. J lost 2 bases, V lost 3 bases, and 2 bases had no gene match. The length of the CDR3 is 14 residues. The CDR3 loop reads CASSPTGHTDTQYF. The DNA for the CDR3 is TGTGCCAGCTCACCGACAGGGCACACAGATACGCAGTATTTT.

This clonotype appeared once. Just one base apart from a much larger clone, this may be a read error. The chain recombines TRBV5-1 with TRBJ2-2; D unclear. The V gene's germline CDR1 is SGHRS and CDR2 YFSETQ. The CDR3 is 15 residues long. The CDR3 DNA reads TGCGCCGGCAGCTTGAATTCGGCGAACACCGGGGAGCTGTTTTTT. This translates into CAGSLNSANTGELFF.

Worth noting for this clonotype: A much larger clone lies one base from this, so it may be a read error. The chain uses TRBV27 and TRBJ1-4; D remains ambiguous. The germline V gene has CDR1 MNHEY and CDR2 SMNVEV (reference sequence). This CDR3 region has 13 residues. CDR3 protein: CASSVRRNEELFF. Written as DNA, the CDR3 is TGTGCCAGCAGTGTACGCAGGAATGAAGAACTGTTTTTT.

About this clonotype: A much bigger clone sits one base away, suggesting this may be a read error. The chain is built from TRBV6-5 and TRBJ1-2, with TRBD1 as a possible D gene (5 bases). The CDR3 sequence is 13 residues long. The germline CDR1 and CDR2 sequences are MNHEY and SVGAGI. The CDR3 loop reads CASSYNRNYGCTF. CDR3 DNA: TGTGCCAGCAGTTACAACAGGAACTATGGCTGCACCTTC.

This CDR3 reads CASSLESHRQYF. The CDR3 coding sequence is TGTGCCAGCAGCTTAGAGTCCCACAGGCAGTACTTC. The rearrangement links TRBV7-9 to TRBJ2-7; D not resolved. The CDR3 has 12 residues. The V end was cut by 1 base, the J end by 9 bases, with 10 bases between. Germline-derived CDR1 and CDR2 are SEHNR and FQNEAQ (reference sequence).

This chain joins TRBV15 and TRBJ2-7; D gene unclear. This CDR3 is built from 15 residues. Trimming took off 0 bases at V and 1 base at J, with 10 bases between the two ends. The germline CDR1 and CDR2 sequences are LNHNV and YYDKDF (reference sequence). The CDR3 DNA follows: TGTGCCACCAGCAGAGATCCGCGCATGTCCTACGAGCAGTACTTC. It yields the protein CATSRDPRMSYEQYF.

The chain couples TRBV20-1 to TRBJ1-1; D perhaps matches TRBD1 (6 bases). This CDR3 has 14 residues. Trimming shortened V by 6 bases and J by 3 bases, and 17 bases separated the two germline ends. Germline CDR1 reads DFQATT; CDR2 reads SNEGSKA (reference sequence). CDR3 sequence reads: CSAKPPGVDTEAFF. Written as DNA, the CDR3 is TGCAGTGCCAAGCCCCCAGGGGTCGACACTGAAGCTTTCTTT.

The chain joins TRBV27 to TRBJ1-1; D is undetermined. Germline V gene lookup returns CDR1 MNHEY and CDR2 SMNVEV (reference sequence). The CDR3 extends over 12 amino acids. The V gene lost 11 bases and the J gene lost 9 bases, with 19 bases spanning the gap. The DNA for the CDR3 is TGTGCCGCGGGTCCAGACCAAGCGAAAGCTTTCTTT. This codes for CAAGPDQAKAFF.

The V and J genes are TRBV2 and TRBJ1-6; D unclear. There are 16 residues in the CDR3. V lost 6 bases and J lost 0, with 12 bases in between. Germline V gene sequence: CDR1 SNHLY, CDR2 FYNNEI. The CDR3 here is CASRPLVSSYNSPLHF. The CDR3 region has the DNA TGTGCCAGCAGGCCCCTGGTTAGCTCCTATAATTCACCCCTCCACTTT. Based on the CDR3 plus reference TRBV2 and TRBJ1-6, the full variable domain is EPEVTQTPSHQVTQMGQEVILRCVPISNHLYFYWYRQILGQKVEFLVSFYNNEISEKSEIFDDQFSVERPDGSNFTLKIRSTKLEDSAMYFCASRPLVSSYNSPLHFGNGTRLTVT.

The rearrangement uses TRBV11-2 and TRBJ2-3; weak D call: TRBD1 (6 bases). The germline CDR1 and CDR2 sequences are SGHAT and FQNNGV. Trimming left V 1 base short and J 3 bases short, with 11 bases between. The CDR3 is made up of 15 amino acids. The CDR3 protein is CASSLGAGATDTQYF. Here the CDR3 DNA reads TGTGCCAGCAGCTTAGGGGCAGGGGCAACAGATACGCAGTATTTT.

The rearrangement joins TRBV3-1 to TRBJ2-3; TRBD2 might be the D (6 bases). The CDR3 contains 16 residues. V was trimmed by 1 base and J by 2 bases, leaving 13 bases between them. Germline V gene sequence: CDR1 LGHDT, CDR2 YNNKEL (reference sequence). CDR3 coding DNA: TGTGCCAGCAGCCAAGGCAGCCGGGGGATCACAGATACGCAGTATTTT. Protein sequence: CASSQGSRGITDTQYF.

In regard to this clonotype: One end of the junction fails to match germline, which may point to a read error. This chain connects TRBV29-1 to TRBJ2-2; possibly TRBD1 for D (6 bases). Germline V gene sequence: CDR1 SQVTM, CDR2 ANQGSEA. CDR3 length equals 14 residues. CDR3 loop: CCVKVAGDTGELFF. The CDR3 region has the DNA TGCTGCGTGAAGGTGGCAGGGGACACCGGGGAGCTGTTTTTT.

This chain links TRBV29-1 with TRBJ2-7; D is perhaps TRBD1 (5 bases). Germline CDR1 reads SQVTM; CDR2 reads ANQGSEA. The CDR3 has 11 residues. V dropped 6 bases and J dropped 6 bases, with 12 bases sitting between them. This CDR3 reads CSVYTGGEQYF. The CDR3 nucleotides read TGCAGCGTCTATACAGGTGGCGAGCAGTACTTC.

The V call is TRBV5-1, the J call TRBJ2-3; D uncertain. V dropped 0 bases and J dropped 0 bases, with 11 bases sitting between them. This CDR3 is 16 amino acids long. Germline CDR1 SGHRS, CDR2 YFSETQ. CDR3 DNA sequence: TGCGCCAGCAGCTTGGAGCCGGAAGAAAGCACAGATACGCAGTATTTT. Translating gives CASSLEPEESTDTQYF.

The rearrangement links TRBV6-5 to TRBJ2-7; 7 bases map to TRBD1. CDR1 and CDR2 (germline): MNHEY, SVGAGI. V shed 6 bases and J 2 bases; nucleotides not matched to a gene: 10. The CDR3 covers 15 residues. This chain's CDR3 is CASSSGQVQPYEQYF. The DNA of the CDR3 is TGTGCCAGCAGCTCCGGACAGGTCCAACCCTACGAGCAGTACTTC.